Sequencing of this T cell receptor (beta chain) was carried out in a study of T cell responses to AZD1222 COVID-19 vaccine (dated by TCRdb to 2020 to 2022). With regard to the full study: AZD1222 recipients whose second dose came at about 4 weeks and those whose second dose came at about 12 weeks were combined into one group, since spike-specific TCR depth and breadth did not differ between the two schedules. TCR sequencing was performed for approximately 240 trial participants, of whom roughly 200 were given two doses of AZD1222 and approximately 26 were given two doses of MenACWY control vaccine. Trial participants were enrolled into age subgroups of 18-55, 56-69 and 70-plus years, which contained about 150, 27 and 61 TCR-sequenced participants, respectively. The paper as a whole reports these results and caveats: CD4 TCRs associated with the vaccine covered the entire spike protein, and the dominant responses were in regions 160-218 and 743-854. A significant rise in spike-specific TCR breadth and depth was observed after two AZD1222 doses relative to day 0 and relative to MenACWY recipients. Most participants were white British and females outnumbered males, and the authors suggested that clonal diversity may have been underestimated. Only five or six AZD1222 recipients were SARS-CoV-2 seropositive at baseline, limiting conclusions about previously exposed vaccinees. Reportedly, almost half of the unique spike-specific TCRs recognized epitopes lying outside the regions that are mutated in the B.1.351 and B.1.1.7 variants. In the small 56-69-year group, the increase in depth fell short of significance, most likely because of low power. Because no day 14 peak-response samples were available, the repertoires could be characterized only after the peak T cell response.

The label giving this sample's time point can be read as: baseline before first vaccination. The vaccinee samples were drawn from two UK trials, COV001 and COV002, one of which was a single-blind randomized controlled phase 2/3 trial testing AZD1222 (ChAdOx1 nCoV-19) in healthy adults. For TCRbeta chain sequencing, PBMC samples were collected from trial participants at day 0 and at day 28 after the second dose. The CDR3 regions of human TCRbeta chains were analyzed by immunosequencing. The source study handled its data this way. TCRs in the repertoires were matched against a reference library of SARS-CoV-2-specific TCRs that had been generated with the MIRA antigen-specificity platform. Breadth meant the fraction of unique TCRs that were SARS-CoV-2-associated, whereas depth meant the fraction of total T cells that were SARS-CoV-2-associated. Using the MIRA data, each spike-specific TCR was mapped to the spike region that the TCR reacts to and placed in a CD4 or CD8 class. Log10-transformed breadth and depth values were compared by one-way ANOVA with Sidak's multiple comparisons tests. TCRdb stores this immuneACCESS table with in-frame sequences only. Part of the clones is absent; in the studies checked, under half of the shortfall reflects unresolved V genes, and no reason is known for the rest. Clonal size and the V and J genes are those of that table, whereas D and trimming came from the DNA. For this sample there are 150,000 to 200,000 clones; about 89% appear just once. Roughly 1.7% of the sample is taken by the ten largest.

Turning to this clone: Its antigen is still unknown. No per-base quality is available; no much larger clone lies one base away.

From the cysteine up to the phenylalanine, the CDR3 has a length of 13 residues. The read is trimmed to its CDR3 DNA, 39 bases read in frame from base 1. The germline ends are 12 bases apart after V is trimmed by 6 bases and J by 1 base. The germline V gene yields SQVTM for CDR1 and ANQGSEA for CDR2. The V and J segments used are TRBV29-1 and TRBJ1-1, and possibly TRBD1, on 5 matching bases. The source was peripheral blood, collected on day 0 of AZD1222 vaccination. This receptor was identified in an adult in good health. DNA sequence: TGCAGCGTAACCGGACACCGGAACACTGAAGCTTTCTTT. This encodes CSVTGHRNTEAFF.